Each of the 15 T cell receptor beta chains below was sequenced from the same sample in a study of T cell repertoires and HLA-DP antigens (dated by TCRdb to the late 2010s). For these TCRs, the target antigens are not known. Library method: the immunoSEQ multiplex PCR assay. TCRdb mirrors the immuneACCESS table, restricted to in-frame sequences. Some clones are absent from its copies; in checked studies, under half trace to an unresolved V gene, and the reason for the others is unknown. The sample records around 100,000 clones, 80% to 95% of which are singletons. Approximately 0.25% of the sample is held by the ten biggest clonotypes. Sequenced: CD4+ T cells from PBMCs. Receptors were obtained from a woman between 18 and 30 years old in good health and CMV-seronegative.

The chain has TRBV5-1 and TRBJ2-3, with 8 bases aligning to TRBD1. Per germline, CDR1 SGHRS and CDR2 YFSETQ. The CDR3 is made up of 13 amino acids. J gave up 2 bases and V 6 bases, and 2 bases lay outside the gene matches. CDR3 amino acids: CASTTGDTDTQYF. CDR3 nucleotides: TGCGCCAGCACGACAGGGGACACAGATACGCAGTATTTT.

V gene TRBV5-4 combines with J gene TRBJ1-1; D possibly corresponds to TRBD1 (5 bases). Per germline, CDR1 SGHNT and CDR2 YYREEE (reference sequence). There are 13 residues in the CDR3. V dropped 5 bases and J dropped 5 bases, with 13 bases sitting between them. The CDR3 DNA follows: TGTGCCAGCAGGAAGATGGCAGGGACTGAAGCTTTCTTT. It encodes CASRKMAGTEAFF. The whole variable domain, remainder taken from reference TRBV5-4 and TRBJ1-1, is ETGVTQSPTHLIKTRGQQVTLRCSSQSGHNTVSWYQQALGQGPQFIFQYYREEENGRGNFPPRFSGLQFPNYSSELNVNALELDDSALYLCASRKMAGTEAFFGQGTRLTVV.

The rearrangement links TRBV5-6 to TRBJ2-3; D call uncertain. Trimming took 2 bases from V and 2 from J, leaving 9 bases between them. The CDR3 consists of 14 residues. Germline CDR1 and CDR2: SGHDT and YYEEEE. The CDR3 coding sequence is TGTGCCAGCAGCTTAGGAGATGTCACAGATACGCAGTATTTT. Translating it yields CASSLGDVTDTQYF.

The chain links TRBV7-3 to TRBJ2-2; TRBD2 aligns across 8 bases. The germline gives CDR1 SGHTA, CDR2 FQGTGA. Trimming took 2 bases from V and 5 from J; bases not matched to a gene: 1. This CDR3 contains 14 residues. CDR3 sequence: CASSLLAGTGELFF. The CDR3 DNA follows: TGTGCCAGCAGCTTACTAGCGGGTACCGGGGAGCTGTTTTTT. Full variable domain (rest looked up from reference TRBV7-3 and TRBJ2-2): GAGVSQTPSNKVTEKGKYVELRCDPISGHTALYWYRQSLGQGPEFLIYFQGTGAADDSGLPNDRFFAVRPEGSVSTLKIQRTERGDSAVYLCASSLLAGTGELFFGEGSRLTVL.

The rearrangement joins TRBV5-1 to TRBJ2-6; unclear D gene. CDR1 SGHRS and CDR2 YFSETQ come from the germline V gene. V dropped 2 bases and J dropped 0 bases, with 27 bases sitting between them. The CDR3 is 22 residues long. The CDR3 loop is CASSFLVSPGILPNSGANVLTF. The CDR3 DNA reads TGCGCCAGCAGCTTCTTAGTGAGCCCAGGAATCCTCCCAAACTCTGGGGCCAACGTCCTGACTTTC.

The chain combines TRBV12-5 with TRBJ1-1, with 7 bases matching TRBD1. V lost 0 bases, J lost 4 bases, and 11 bases stayed unmatched. The germline gives CDR1 LGHNT, CDR2 FRNRAP. The CDR3 has 17 residues. The CDR3 reads CASGLVLRTGKGTEAFF. The CDR3 DNA follows: TGTGCTAGTGGTTTGGTACTGAGGACAGGCAAAGGCACTGAAGCTTTCTTT. Based on the CDR3 plus reference TRBV12-5 and TRBJ1-1, the full variable domain is DARVTQTPRHKVTEMGQEVTMRCQPILGHNTVFWYRQTMMQGLELLAYFRNRAPLDDSGMPKDRFSAEMPDATLATLKIQPSEPRDSAVYFCASGLVLRTGKGTEAFFGQGTRLTVV.

This rearrangement joins TRBV28 to TRBJ2-3; 13 bases are a match to TRBD2. V trimming: 8 bases; J trimming: 6 bases; junction bases outside the gene matches: 8. Germline loops: CDR1 MDHEN, CDR2 SYDVKM. This CDR3 has 15 amino acids. CDR3 in DNA: TGTGCCAGCCGGAGGACTAGCGGGAGACTGGATACGCAGTATTTT. Amino acids: CASRRTSGRLDTQYF.

This chain joins TRBV9 and TRBJ2-3, with no clear D. Trimming removed 0 bases at V and 3 bases at J, with 11 bases between. The CDR3 is 15 residues long. Germline V gives CDR1 SGDLS, CDR2 YYNGEE. The chain's CDR3 is CASSVVSVGTDTQYF. The CDR3 region has the DNA TGTGCCAGCAGCGTAGTTTCGGTAGGGACAGATACGCAGTATTTT.

The V call is TRBV25-1, the J call TRBJ2-1, with no clear D. In germline, CDR1 is MGHDK, CDR2 SYGVNS. The CDR3 runs to 12 residues. Trimming took off 0 bases at V and 8 bases at J, with 5 bases between the two ends. CDR3 sequence reads: CASSEYTDEQFF. The CDR3 bases are TGTGCCAGCAGTGAATACACGGATGAGCAGTTCTTC.

The rearrangement uses TRBV28 and TRBJ1-5, with 10 bases matching TRBD1. The CDR3 runs 14 residues. The trim removed 11 bases at V and 12 bases at J, leaving 16 bases unmatched. Germline lookup yields CDR1 MDHEN and CDR2 SYDVKM. CDR3 sequence reads: CALGTGVGLNIQHF. The CDR3, as DNA: TGTGCCTTGGGGACAGGGGTGGGCCTCAATATCCAGCATTTT.

This rearrangement joins TRBV6-5 to TRBJ2-5; 7 nucleotides match TRBD2. V dropped 2 bases and J dropped 2; count of bases not matched to a gene: 2. Germline V gives CDR1 MNHEY, CDR2 SVGAGI. The CDR3 runs 14 residues. In DNA, the CDR3 is TGTGCCAGCAGTTACGGGGGGGTGCAAGAGACCCAGTACTTC. Protein sequence: CASSYGGVQETQYF.

This clone was recorded only once. The V gene is TRBV6-1, the J gene TRBJ2-1; no clear D. The CDR3 length is 15 residues. Germline values: CDR1 MNHNS, CDR2 SASEGT. The V and J ends lost 4 bases and 1 base respectively, with 11 bases between them. The DNA for the CDR3 is TGTGCCAGCAGTGGAAGTTTTACTTCCTACAATGAGCAGTTCTTC. Translation: CASSGSFTSYNEQFF.

J is TRBJ2-3 and V is TRBV5-1; D not certain. V lost 4 bases to trimming and J lost 1 base, with 16 bases between them. Germline V CDR1 and CDR2: SGHRS, YFSETQ. The CDR3 covers 16 residues. The CDR3 loop reads CASSPPLSDGTDTQYF. In nucleotides, the CDR3 is TGCGCCAGCAGCCCCCCCCTTTCGGATGGCACAGATACGCAGTATTTT.

CDR3 sequence: CAWSVRDRSTTQYF. In DNA, the CDR3 is TGTGCCTGGAGTGTCCGGGACAGGTCAACCACGCAGTATTTT. J is TRBJ2-3 and V is TRBV30; 8 bases are a match to TRBD1. Trimming at V came to 0 bases and at J to 9 bases, leaving 8 bases not matched to a gene. Germline V gene lookup returns CDR1 GTSNPN and CDR2 SVGIG (reference sequence). The CDR3 runs 14 residues.

This chain uses TRBV11-2 with TRBJ1-1; TRBD1 aligns across 7 bases. CDR1 SGHAT and CDR2 FQNNGV come from the germline V gene. The CDR3 is 13 amino acids. V trimming: 3 bases; J trimming: 4 bases; junction bases outside the gene matches: 2. The CDR3 protein is CASSLTGFTEAFF. The CDR3 region has the DNA TGTGCCAGCAGCTTGACAGGGTTCACTGAAGCTTTCTTT.